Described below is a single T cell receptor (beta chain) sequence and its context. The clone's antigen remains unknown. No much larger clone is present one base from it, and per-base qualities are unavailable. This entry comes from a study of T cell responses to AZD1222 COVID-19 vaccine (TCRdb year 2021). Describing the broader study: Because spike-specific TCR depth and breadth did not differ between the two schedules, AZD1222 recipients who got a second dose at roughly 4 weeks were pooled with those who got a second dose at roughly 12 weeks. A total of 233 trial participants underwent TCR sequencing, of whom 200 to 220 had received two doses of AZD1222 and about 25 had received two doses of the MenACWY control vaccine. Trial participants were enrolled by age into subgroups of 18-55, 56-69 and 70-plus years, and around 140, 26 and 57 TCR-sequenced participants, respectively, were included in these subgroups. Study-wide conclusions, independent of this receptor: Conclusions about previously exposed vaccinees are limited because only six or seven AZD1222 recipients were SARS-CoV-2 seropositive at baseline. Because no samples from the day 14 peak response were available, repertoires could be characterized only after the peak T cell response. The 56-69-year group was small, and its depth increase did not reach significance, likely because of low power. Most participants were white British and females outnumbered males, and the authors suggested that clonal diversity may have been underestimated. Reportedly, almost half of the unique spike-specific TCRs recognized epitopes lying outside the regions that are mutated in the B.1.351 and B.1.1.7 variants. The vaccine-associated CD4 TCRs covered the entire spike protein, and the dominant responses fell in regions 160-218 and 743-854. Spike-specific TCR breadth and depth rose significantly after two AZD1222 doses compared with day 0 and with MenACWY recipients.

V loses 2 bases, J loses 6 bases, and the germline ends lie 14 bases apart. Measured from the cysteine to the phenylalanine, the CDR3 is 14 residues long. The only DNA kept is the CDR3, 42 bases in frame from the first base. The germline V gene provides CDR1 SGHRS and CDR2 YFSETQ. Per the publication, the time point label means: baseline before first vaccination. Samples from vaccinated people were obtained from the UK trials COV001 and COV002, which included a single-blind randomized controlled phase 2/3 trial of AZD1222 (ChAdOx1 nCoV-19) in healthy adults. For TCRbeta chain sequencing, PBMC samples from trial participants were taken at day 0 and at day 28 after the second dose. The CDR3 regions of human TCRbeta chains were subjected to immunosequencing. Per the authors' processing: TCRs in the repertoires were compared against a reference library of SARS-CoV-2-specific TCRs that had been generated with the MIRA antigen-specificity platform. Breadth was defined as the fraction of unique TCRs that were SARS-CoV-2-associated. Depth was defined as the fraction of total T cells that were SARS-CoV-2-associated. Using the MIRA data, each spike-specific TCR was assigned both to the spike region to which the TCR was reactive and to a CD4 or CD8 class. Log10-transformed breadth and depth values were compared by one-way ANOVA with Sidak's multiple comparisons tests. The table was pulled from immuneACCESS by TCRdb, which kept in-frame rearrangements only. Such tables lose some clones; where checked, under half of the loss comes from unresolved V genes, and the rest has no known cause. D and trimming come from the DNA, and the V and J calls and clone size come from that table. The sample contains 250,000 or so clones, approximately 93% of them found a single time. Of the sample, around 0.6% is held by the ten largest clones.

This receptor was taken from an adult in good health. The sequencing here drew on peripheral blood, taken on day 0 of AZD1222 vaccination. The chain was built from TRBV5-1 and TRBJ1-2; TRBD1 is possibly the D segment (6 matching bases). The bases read TGCGCCAGCAGCTTAACAGGGCGTCATGATGGCTACACCTTC. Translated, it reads CASSLTGRHDGYTF.